This T cell receptor beta chain is drawn from a study of radiation and T cells in renal cell carcinoma. The time point here: blood 4 weeks post-SBRT, at nephrectomy. Documented treatment: 15 Gy SBRT to primary tumor, nephrectomy 4 weeks later. Produced via immunoSEQ multiplex PCR; TCRdb's table is partial and in-frame only. Counted here are about 86,000 clones, around four fifths occurring once; the ten biggest clones make up roughly a tenth. The CDR3 consists of 14 residues. Germline V gene lookup returns CDR1 MNHEY and CDR2 SVGAGI. V trimming: 5 bases; J trimming: 2 bases; junction bases outside the gene matches: 6. As regards this clone: This same CDR3 is encoded by further DNA sequences in the sample.

The input for sequencing was blood, taken from a patient whose treatment included radiotherapy and nephrectomy. The chain carries TRBV6-5 and TRBJ2-7; 7 nucleotides match TRBD1. This sequence originates from a man over 45 with renal cell carcinoma. The CDR3 reads CASSLGTDAYEQYF. The CDR3 DNA follows: TGTGCCAGCAGTCTAGGGACAGATGCCTACGAGCAGTACTTC.